This T cell receptor beta chain was captured in a study of OX40 agonist ivuxolimab in advanced cancers. V lost 4 bases and J 0 bases, leaving 4 bases between the germline ends. CDR3 length: 12 amino acids. Germline V gene lookup returns CDR1 SGHAT and CDR2 FQNNGV. Profiled with immunoSEQ multiplex PCR; TCRdb holds only in-frame clones, not every one. Among about 77,000 clones listed, around 87% were seen once. This clone occurred once. V usage is TRBV11-2 and J usage is TRBJ2-7; D uncertain. The source of this sequence is an adult with an advanced solid tumor such as melanoma, head and neck, liver or kidney cancer. Source: CD4+ or CD8+ T cells sorted from blood, taken in a trial of the OX40 agonist ivuxolimab. The CDR3 sequence: CASSSLSYEQYF. The CDR3 DNA reads TGTGCCAGCAGCTCCCTCTCCTACGAGCAGTACTTC. The whole variable domain, filled in from reference TRBV11-2 and TRBJ2-7, reads EAGVAQSPRYKIIEKRQSVAFWCNPISGHATLYWYQQILGQGPKLLIQFQNNGVVDDSQLPKDRFSAERLKGVDSTLKIQPAKLEDSAVYLCASSSLSYEQYFGPGTRLTVT.